Listed here are 14 T cell receptor beta chains from one sample, sequenced in a study of blood T cell repertoires in COVID-19. The protocol was immunoSEQ multiplex PCR, while the TCRdb copy is restricted to in-frame clones and leaves out a portion. This table has hundreds of thousands of clones, around 86% appearing once. The sample taken for sequencing was PBMCs or T cells enriched from blood (not recorded which). The receptor source for this set is a man in his sixties who had recovered from COVID-19.

This chain uses TRBV11-3 with TRBJ2-2; 13 bases are shared with TRBD2. V lost 4 bases, J lost 6 bases, and 5 bases stayed unmatched. CDR3 size: 16 residues. CDR1 and CDR2 (germline): SGHNT, YENEEA. The CDR3 DNA is TGTGCCAGCAGCTCCCGACTAGCGGGAGGATCCGGGGAGCTGTTTTTT. It specifies CASSSRLAGGSGELFF.

Turning to this clone: Other DNA sequences in the sample encode the same CDR3. V usage is TRBV9 and J usage is TRBJ2-7, with 10 bases matching TRBD1. Germline values: CDR1 SGDLS, CDR2 YYNGEE. The CDR3 sequence is 15 residues long. The V gene end was trimmed by 0 bases and the J gene end by 4 bases; junction bases not matched to a gene: 4. As DNA, the CDR3 is TGTGCCAGCAGCGTAGCCGGGACAGGGGCTTACGAGCAGTACTTC. This codes for CASSVAGTGAYEQYF.

The chain joins TRBV14 to TRBJ2-5; 8 positions agree with TRBD2. Germline lookup yields CDR1 SGHDN and CDR2 FVKESK. J was trimmed by 5 bases and V by 3 bases; bases with no gene match: 8. The CDR3 loop spans 15 amino acids. The CDR3 sequence is CASSQQGLAGETQYF. The DNA for the CDR3 is TGTGCCAGCAGCCAGCAAGGTCTAGCGGGTGAGACCCAGTACTTC.

The rearrangement links TRBV9 to TRBJ2-3, with 7 nucleotides matching TRBD2. The V segment lost 0 bases and the J segment 1 base; nucleotides outside the gene matches: 5. This CDR3 is 16 amino acids long. Germline CDR1 and CDR2: SGDLS and YYNGEE. For the CDR3, the DNA is TGTGCCAGCAGCGTAGGCCTAGCGGAGCGCACAGATACGCAGTATTTT. This sequence encodes CASSVGLAERTDTQYF.

The chain has TRBV27 and TRBJ2-2; possible D gene TRBD2, 6 bases. The CDR3 is made up of 15 amino acids. Deletions cut 5 bases from V and 8 bases from J, with 18 bases between. CDR1 and CDR2 (germline): MNHEY, SMNVEV (reference sequence). The DNA for the CDR3 is TGTGCCAGCAGTCCACGGACCGGGGGTCTTGGGGAGCTGTTTTTT. Its protein product is CASSPRTGGLGELFF.

With respect to this clone: This specimen includes other DNA sequences encoding the same CDR3. This chain links TRBV7-2 with TRBJ1-4; D is ambiguous. V was shortened by 3 bases and J by 0 bases, with 5 bases between the two germline ends. The length of the CDR3 is 14 residues. From germline, CDR1 is SGHTA and CDR2 FQGNSA. This CDR3 is CASSFSATNEKLFF. CDR3 nucleotide sequence: TGTGCCAGCAGCTTTAGTGCAACTAATGAAAAACTGTTTTTT.

V usage is TRBV7-6 and J usage is TRBJ2-7, with 7 bases lining up with TRBD1. CDR3 length: 16 residues. Germline V gene sequence: CDR1 SGHVS, CDR2 FNYEAQ. Trimming at V came to 1 base and at J to 0 bases, leaving 6 bases not matched to a gene. In nucleotides, the CDR3 is TGTGCCAGCAGCTTAGGTGGTGGGACAGTCTCCTACGAGCAGTACTTC. Protein: CASSLGGGTVSYEQYF.

The chain carries TRBV27 and TRBJ2-7; 8 bases fit TRBD1. Trimming at V came to 6 bases and at J to 3 bases, leaving 10 bases not matched to a gene. Germline lookup yields CDR1 MNHEY and CDR2 SMNVEV (reference sequence). The CDR3 length is 15 residues. CDR3 coding DNA: TGTGCCAGCAGCCCATCGGACAGGGTACTCTACGAGCAGTACTTC. Protein: CASSPSDRVLYEQYF.

V usage is TRBV6-2 or TRBV6-3 and J usage is TRBJ1-5; TRBD1 matches 9 bases. The CDR3 has 17 amino acids. CDR1 and CDR2 from the germline V gene are MNHEY and SVGEGT. J lost 1 base, V lost 6 bases, and 10 bases had no gene match. In nucleotides, the CDR3 is TGTGCCAGCAGCCCCGGGACAGGGATTTTGAGCAATCAGCCCCAGCATTTT. Translated: CASSPGTGILSNQPQHF.

This rearrangement joins TRBV7-3 to TRBJ2-1; D perhaps matches TRBD2 (6 bases). The CDR3 is 16 residues long. Per the germline V gene, CDR1 is SGHTA and CDR2 is FQGTGA. Trimming removed 5 bases from V and 0 bases from J, with 14 bases in between. The chain's CDR3 is CASSRNAGSSYNEQFF. The CDR3 DNA is TGTGCCAGCAGCCGCAACGCGGGGAGCTCCTACAATGAGCAGTTCTTC.

J is TRBJ2-7 and V is TRBV24-1, with TRBD2 as a possible D gene (6 bases). The CDR3 is 16 residues long. Germline CDR1 is KGHDR and CDR2 is SFDVKD. V gave up 2 bases and J gave up 2 bases, with 15 bases separating them. The CDR3 loop is CATSDSGSPLAYEQYF. The DNA of the CDR3 is TGTGCCACCAGTGATTCCGGGAGTCCCTTAGCCTACGAGCAGTACTTC.

This chain connects TRBV25-1 to TRBJ1-4, with 7 positions matching TRBD1. From germline, CDR1 is MGHDK and CDR2 SYGVNS. V lost 5 bases, J lost 3 bases, and 6 bases stayed unmatched. The CDR3 spans 15 residues. In DNA form, the CDR3 reads TGTGCCAGCAGTTTACAGGGGTCGGCTAATGAAAAACTGTTTTTT. Residues: CASSLQGSANEKLFF.

The rearrangement links TRBV9 to TRBJ1-2; D remains unclear. The CDR3 extends over 15 amino acids. The germline V gene has CDR1 SGDLS and CDR2 YYNGEE. Between the trimmed V and J ends, which lost 0 bases and 5 bases, there was a span of 14 bases. The DNA of the CDR3 is TGTGCCAGCAGCGTAGCTAGGCAGCTTAATTATGGCTACACCTTC. It yields the protein CASSVARQLNYGYTF.

This clone was observed a few times. The gene calls are TRBV28 and TRBJ1-5; D perhaps matches TRBD1 (6 bases). Trimming removed 3 bases at V and 6 bases at J, with 15 bases between. Germline CDR1 and CDR2: MDHEN and SYDVKM. The CDR3 sequence is 15 residues long. The DNA of the CDR3 is TGTGCCAGCAGTTTCCCCGGACAGATGATTCAGCCCCAGCATTTT. It is translated as CASSFPGQMIQPQHF. The whole variable domain, filled in from reference TRBV28 and TRBJ1-5, reads DVKVTQSSRYLVKRTGEKVFLECVQDMDHENMFWYRQDPGLGLRLIYFSYDVKMKEKGDIPEGYSVSREKKERFSLILESASTNQTSMYLCASSFPGQMIQPQHFGDGTRLSIL.